The 5 T cell receptor beta chains presented below share a single source sample, sequenced in a study of T cells in Graves' hyperthyroidism and ophthalmopathy. TCR beta CDR3 sequences were amplified from RNA transcripts. The HTBI primer set drove a first-round RT-PCR of the TCR CDR3. TCRdb redid the calling of the multiplex PCR reads with MiXCR, one entry per CDR3 protein. Of roughly 570,000 distinct CDR3 sequences in the sample, around 46% were seen once. The sequenced material came from peripheral blood or thyroid tissue (not recorded which). Every receptor here comes from a woman aged 18-29 years with Graves' hyperthyroidism.

The table lists this clonotype with a few counts. The chain recombines TRBV20-1 with TRBJ2-7; the D is unclear. Germline CDR1 and CDR2: DFQATT and SNEGSKA (reference sequence). V was trimmed by 6 bases and J by 7 bases, leaving 16 bases between them. CDR3 length equals 12 residues. The CDR3 here is CSAPDGYNEQYF. DNA for the CDR3: TGCAGTGCCCCGGACGGCTACAATGAGCAGTACTTC.

This clonotype was counted at least ten times. The rearrangement uses TRBV19 and TRBJ1-1; no clear D. The CDR3 spans 13 residues. V lost 3 bases and J 5 bases, leaving 10 bases between the germline ends. Per the germline V gene, CDR1 is LNHDA and CDR2 is SQIVND (reference sequence). CDR3 nucleotide sequence: TGTGCCAGTAGTATGGGGTACGCGACTGAAGCTTTCTTT. It yields the protein CASSMGYATEAFF.

This clonotype was counted ten times or more. The chain has TRBV7-9 and TRBJ2-6; possibly TRBD2 for D (6 bases). The germline gives CDR1 SEHNR, CDR2 FQNEAQ (reference sequence). The CDR3 is 16 amino acids. The ends were cut back, 4 bases at V and 4 bases at J, with 14 bases in the middle. CDR3: CASSSPGAKGANVLTF. The CDR3, as DNA: TGTGCCAGCAGCTCCCCGGGAGCGAAGGGGGCCAACGTCCTGACTTTC.

This chain joins TRBV5-6 and TRBJ2-7, with D possibly matching TRBD1 (5 bases). The CDR3 has 15 amino acids. The germline V and J ends were trimmed by 1 base and 2 bases, with 13 bases remaining between them. Germline V gives CDR1 SGHDT, CDR2 YYEEEE. CDR3 DNA sequence: TGTGCCAGCAGCTTGTCGGGTATAGGGGCCTACGAGCAGTACTTC. It encodes CASSLSGIGAYEQYF.

This rearrangement joins TRBV29-1 to TRBJ1-6, with 12 positions matching TRBD1. The J segment lost 7 bases and the V segment lost 4 bases, leaving 2 bases of the junction unmatched. CDR1 and CDR2 from the germline V gene are SQVTM and ANQGSEA. CDR3 size: 14 residues. CDR3 bases: TGCAGCGTTGGGGACAGGGGGCCAAATTCACCCCTCCACTTT. Translated: CSVGDRGPNSPLHF.